This T cell receptor (beta chain) emerged from a study of shared clonotypes between healthy human individuals. Study information: CD4 naive and CD4 memory each took three plates per donor, while CD8 naive took two and CD8 memory one.

Sequencing was performed with immunoSEQ multiplex PCR; in TCRdb, only in-frame clones are kept and a portion is missing. This table holds about 2 million clones, 85% to 95% found once. Each donor was a Caucasian adult residing in Nashville, Tennessee. The length of the CDR3 is 16 residues. Trimming took off 4 bases at V and 0 bases at J, with 10 bases between the two ends. Germline CDR1 is SGHVS and CDR2 is FQNEAQ. The sequenced sample was naive CD4+ T cells sorted from blood. Subset given: CD45RA+ positively selected. This chain joins TRBV7-8 and TRBJ2-6; D is undetermined. The sequence came from a man younger than 30 in good health. The CDR3 nucleotides are TGTGCCAGCAGCTATTTCACCGGCTCTGGGGCCAACGTCCTGACTTTC. Its translation: CASSYFTGSGANVLTF.